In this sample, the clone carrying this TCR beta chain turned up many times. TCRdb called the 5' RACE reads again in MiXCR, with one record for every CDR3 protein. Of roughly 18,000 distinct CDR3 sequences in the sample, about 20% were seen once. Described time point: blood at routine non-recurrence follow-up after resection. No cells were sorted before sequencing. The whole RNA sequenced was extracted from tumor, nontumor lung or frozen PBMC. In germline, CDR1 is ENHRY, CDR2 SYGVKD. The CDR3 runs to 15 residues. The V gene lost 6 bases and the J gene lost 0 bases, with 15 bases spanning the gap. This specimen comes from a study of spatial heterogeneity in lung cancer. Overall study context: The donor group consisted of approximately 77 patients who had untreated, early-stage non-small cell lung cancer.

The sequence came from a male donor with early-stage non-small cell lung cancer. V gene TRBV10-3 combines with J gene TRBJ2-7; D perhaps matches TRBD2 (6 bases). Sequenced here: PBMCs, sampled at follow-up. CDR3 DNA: TGTGCCATCAGCGAGACGGGGGTCCGCTCCTACGAGCAGTACTTC. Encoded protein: CAISETGVRSYEQYF.